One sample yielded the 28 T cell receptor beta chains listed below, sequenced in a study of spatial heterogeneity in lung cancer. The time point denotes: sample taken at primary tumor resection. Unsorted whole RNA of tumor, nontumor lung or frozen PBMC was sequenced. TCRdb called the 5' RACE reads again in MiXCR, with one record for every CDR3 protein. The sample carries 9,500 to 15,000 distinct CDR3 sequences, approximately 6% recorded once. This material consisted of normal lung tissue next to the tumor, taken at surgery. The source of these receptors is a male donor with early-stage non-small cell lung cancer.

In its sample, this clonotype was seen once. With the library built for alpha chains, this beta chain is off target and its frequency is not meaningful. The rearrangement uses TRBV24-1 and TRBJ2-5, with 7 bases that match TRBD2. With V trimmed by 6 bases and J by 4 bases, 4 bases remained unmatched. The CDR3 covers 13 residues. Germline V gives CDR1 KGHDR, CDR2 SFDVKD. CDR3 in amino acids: CATSSGTRETQYF. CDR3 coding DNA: TGTGCCACCAGTAGCGGGACGAGAGAGACCCAGTACTTC.

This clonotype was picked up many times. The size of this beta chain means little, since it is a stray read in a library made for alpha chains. The CDR3: CASSDPRGAADTQYF. CDR3 coding DNA: TGCGCCAGCAGTGACCCCAGGGGAGCGGCAGATACGCAGTATTTT. The chain joins TRBV10-1 to TRBJ2-3; D possibly corresponds to TRBD1 (6 bases). Germline lookup yields CDR1 WNHNN and CDR2 SYGVQD (reference sequence). Trimming shortened V by 3 bases and J by 4 bases, and 14 bases separated the two germline ends. The CDR3 totals 15 residues.

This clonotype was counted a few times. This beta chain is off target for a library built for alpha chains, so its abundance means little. Written as DNA, the CDR3 is TGCAGCTCAAGTCTAGCGGGACCACAAGAGACCCAGTACTTC. The encoded protein is CSSSLAGPQETQYF. The rearrangement joins TRBV29-1 to TRBJ2-5; 9 bases map to TRBD2. V shed 8 bases, J shed 2 bases, and the junction held 9 bases outside the gene matches. The length of the CDR3 is 14 residues. In germline, CDR1 is SQVTM, CDR2 ANQGSEA.

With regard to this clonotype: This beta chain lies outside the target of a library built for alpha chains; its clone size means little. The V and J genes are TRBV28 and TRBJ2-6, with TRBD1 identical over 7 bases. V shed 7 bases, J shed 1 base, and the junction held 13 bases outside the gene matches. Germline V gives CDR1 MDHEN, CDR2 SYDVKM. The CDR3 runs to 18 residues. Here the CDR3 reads CASTRVGTAASGANVLTF. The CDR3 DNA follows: TGTGCCAGCACCCGGGTTGGGACAGCGGCTTCTGGGGCCAACGTCCTGACTTTC.

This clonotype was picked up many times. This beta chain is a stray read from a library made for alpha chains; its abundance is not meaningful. DNA for the CDR3: TGTGCCAGCAGTTTGAGCGGGAGGAACTCCTACGAGCAGTACTTC. Residues: CASSLSGRNSYEQYF. V and J are TRBV12-3 or TRBV12-4 and TRBJ2-7, with 9 bases fitting TRBD2. This CDR3 is 15 amino acids long. V was clipped by 3 bases and J by 0 bases; unmatched bases: 3.

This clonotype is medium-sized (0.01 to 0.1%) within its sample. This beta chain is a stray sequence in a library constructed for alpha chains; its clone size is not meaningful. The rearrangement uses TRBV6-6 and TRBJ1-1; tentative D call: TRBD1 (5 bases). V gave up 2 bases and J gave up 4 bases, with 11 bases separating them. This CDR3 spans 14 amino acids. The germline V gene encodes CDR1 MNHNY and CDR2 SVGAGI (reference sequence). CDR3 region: CASSYDPGGTEAFF. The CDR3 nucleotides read TGTGCCAGCAGTTACGACCCTGGGGGCACTGAAGCTTTCTTT.

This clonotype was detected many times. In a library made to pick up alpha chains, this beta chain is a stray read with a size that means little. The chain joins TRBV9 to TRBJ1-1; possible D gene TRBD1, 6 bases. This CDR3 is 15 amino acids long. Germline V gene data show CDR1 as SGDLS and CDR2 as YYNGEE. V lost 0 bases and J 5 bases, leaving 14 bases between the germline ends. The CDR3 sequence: CASSVVGTGQTEAFF. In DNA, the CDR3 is TGTGCCAGCAGCGTAGTGGGAACAGGGCAGACTGAAGCTTTCTTT.

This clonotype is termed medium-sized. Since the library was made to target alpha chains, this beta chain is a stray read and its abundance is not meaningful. The DNA for the CDR3 is TGTGCCAGCAGCCAAACATGGAGTCAGCCCCAGCATTTT. This gives the protein CASSQTWSQPQHF. The V gene is TRBV3-1, the J gene TRBJ1-5, with D unclear. The germline V and J ends were trimmed by 2 bases and 6 bases, with 8 bases remaining between them. Per the germline V gene, CDR1 is LGHDT and CDR2 is YNNKEL (reference sequence). The CDR3 runs 13 residues.

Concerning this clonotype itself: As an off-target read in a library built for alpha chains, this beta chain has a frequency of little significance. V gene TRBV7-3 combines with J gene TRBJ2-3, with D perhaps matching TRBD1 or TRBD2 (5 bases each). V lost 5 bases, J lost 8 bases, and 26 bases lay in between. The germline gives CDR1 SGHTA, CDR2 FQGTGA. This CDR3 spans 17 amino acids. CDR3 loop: CASSPTPGTNAEGTQYF. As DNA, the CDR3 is TGTGCCAGCAGCCCGACGCCCGGGACGAACGCCGAGGGTACGCAGTATTTT.

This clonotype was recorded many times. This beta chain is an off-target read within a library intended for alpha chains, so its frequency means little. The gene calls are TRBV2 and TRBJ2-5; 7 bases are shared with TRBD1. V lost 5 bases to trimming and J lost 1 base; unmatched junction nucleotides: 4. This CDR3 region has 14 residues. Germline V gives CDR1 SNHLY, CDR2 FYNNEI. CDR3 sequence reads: CASSRDRTQETQYF. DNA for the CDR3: TGTGCCAGCAGTCGGGACAGAACCCAAGAGACCCAGTACTTC.

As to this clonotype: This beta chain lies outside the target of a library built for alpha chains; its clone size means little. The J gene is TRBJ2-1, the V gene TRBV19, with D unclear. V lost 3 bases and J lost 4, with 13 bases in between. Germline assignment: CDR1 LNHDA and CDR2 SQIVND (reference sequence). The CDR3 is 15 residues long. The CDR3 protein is CASSILRGSYNEQFF. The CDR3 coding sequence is TGTGCCAGTAGTATCCTCCGCGGCTCGTACAATGAGCAGTTCTTC.

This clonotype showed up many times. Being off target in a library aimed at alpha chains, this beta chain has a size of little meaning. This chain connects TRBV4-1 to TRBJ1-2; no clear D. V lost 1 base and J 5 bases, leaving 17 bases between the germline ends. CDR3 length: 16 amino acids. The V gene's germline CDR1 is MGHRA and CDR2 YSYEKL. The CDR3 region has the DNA TGCGCCAGCAGCCAAGTCTCAGGCAGCTCGCTATATGGCTACACCTTC. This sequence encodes CASSQVSGSSLYGYTF.

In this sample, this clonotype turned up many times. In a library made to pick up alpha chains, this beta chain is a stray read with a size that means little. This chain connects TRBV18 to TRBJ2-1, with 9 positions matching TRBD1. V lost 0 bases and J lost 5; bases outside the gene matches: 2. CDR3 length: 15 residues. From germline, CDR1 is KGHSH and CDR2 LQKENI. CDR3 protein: CASSPPGTGNNEQFF. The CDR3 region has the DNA TGTGCCAGCTCACCACCCGGGACAGGGAACAATGAGCAGTTCTTC.

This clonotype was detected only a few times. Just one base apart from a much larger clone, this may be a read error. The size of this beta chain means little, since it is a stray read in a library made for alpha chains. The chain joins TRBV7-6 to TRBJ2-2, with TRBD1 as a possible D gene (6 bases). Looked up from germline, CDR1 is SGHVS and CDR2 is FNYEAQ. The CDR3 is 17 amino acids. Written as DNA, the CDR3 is TGTGCCAGCAGCTTGGGTCCGGGACAACTGAACACCGGGGATCTGTTTTTT. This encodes CASSLGPGQLNTGDLFF.

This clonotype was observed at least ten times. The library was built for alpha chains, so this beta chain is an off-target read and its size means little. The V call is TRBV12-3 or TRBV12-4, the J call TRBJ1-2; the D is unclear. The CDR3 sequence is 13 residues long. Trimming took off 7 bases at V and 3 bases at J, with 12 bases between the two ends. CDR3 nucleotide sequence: TGTGCCAGCAAAACGGGAGAGTACTATGGCTACACCTTC. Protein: CASKTGEYYGYTF.

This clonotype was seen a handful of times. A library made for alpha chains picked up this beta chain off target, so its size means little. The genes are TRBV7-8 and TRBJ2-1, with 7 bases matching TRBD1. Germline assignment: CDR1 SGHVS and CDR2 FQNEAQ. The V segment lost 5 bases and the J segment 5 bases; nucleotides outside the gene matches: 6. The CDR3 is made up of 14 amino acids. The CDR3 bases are TGTGCCAGCAGCCCCAGGACAGGAAACAATGAGCAGTTCTTC. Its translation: CASSPRTGNNEQFF.

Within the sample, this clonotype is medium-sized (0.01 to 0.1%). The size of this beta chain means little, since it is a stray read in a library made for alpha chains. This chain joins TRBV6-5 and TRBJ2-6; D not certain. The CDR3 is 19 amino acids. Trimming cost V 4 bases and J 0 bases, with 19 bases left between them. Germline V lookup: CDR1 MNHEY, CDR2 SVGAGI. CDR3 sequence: CASSLTFTPTRSGANVLTF. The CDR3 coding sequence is TGTGCCAGCAGTTTAACGTTTACCCCTACTCGCTCTGGGGCCAACGTCCTGACTTTC.

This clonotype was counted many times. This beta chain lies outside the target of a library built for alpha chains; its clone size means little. The CDR3 is CASSLSGGQGQPQHF. CDR3 in DNA: TGTGCCAGCAGCTTGTCGGGGGGGCAGGGTCAGCCCCAGCATTTT. V is TRBV7-9 and J is TRBJ1-5, with a tentative D call TRBD1 (6 bases). The V end was cut by 3 bases, the J end by 6 bases, with 15 bases between. The CDR3 has 15 amino acids. Germline CDR1 and CDR2: SEHNR and FQNEAQ (reference sequence). Full variable domain (outside the CDR3, taken from reference TRBV7-9 and TRBJ1-5): DTGVSQNPRHKITKRGQNVTFRCDPISEHNRLYWYRQTLGQGPEFLTYFQNEAQLEKSRLLSDRFSAERPKGSFSTLEIQRTEQGDSAMYLCASSLSGGQGQPQHFGDGTRLSIL.

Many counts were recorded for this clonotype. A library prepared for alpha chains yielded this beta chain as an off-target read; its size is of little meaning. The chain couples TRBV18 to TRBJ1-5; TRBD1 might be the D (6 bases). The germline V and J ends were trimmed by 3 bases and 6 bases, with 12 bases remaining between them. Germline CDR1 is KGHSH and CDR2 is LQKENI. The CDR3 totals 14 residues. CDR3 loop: CASSPDSGSQPQHF. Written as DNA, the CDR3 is TGTGCCAGCTCACCGGACAGCGGCTCTCAGCCCCAGCATTTT.

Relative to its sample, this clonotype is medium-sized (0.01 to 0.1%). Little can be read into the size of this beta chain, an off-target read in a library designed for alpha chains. This CDR3 is CASSEDPSTYNEQFF. The CDR3, as DNA: TGTGCCAGCAGTGAAGACCCTAGCACCTACAATGAGCAGTTCTTC. The chain employs TRBV2 and TRBJ2-1; weak D call: TRBD2 (5 bases). The V gene's germline CDR1 is SNHLY and CDR2 FYNNEI. The germline V and J ends were trimmed by 1 base and 2 bases, with 9 bases remaining between them. This CDR3 contains 15 residues.

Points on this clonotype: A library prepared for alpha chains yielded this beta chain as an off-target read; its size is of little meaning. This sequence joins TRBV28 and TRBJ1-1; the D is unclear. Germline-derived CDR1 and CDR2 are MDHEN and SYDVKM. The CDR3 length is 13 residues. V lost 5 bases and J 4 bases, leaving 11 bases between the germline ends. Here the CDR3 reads CASSPLTVTEAFF. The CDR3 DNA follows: TGTGCCAGCAGTCCATTAACAGTCACTGAAGCTTTCTTT.

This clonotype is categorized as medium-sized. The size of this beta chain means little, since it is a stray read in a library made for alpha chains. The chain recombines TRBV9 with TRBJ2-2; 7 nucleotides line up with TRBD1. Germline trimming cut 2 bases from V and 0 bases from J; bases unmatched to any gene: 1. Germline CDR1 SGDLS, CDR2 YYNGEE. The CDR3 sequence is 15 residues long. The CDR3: CASSVGQANTGELFF. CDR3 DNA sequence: TGTGCCAGCAGCGTTGGACAGGCGAACACCGGGGAGCTGTTTTTT.

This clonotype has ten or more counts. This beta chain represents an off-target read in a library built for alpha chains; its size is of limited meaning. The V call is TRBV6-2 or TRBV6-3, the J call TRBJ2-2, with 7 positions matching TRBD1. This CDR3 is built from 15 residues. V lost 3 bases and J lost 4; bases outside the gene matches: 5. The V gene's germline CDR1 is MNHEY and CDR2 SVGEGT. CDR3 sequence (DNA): TGTGCCAGCAGTTATTCGGGACAGCGCACCGGGGAGCTGTTTTTT. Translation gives CASSYSGQRTGELFF.

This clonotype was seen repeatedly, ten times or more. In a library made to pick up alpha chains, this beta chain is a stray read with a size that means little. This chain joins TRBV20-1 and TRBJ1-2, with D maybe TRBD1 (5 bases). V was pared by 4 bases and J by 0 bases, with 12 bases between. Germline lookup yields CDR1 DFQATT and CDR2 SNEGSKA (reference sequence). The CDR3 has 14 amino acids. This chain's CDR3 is CSANAQGTNYGYTF. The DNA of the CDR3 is TGCAGTGCTAACGCTCAGGGAACTAACTATGGCTACACCTTC.

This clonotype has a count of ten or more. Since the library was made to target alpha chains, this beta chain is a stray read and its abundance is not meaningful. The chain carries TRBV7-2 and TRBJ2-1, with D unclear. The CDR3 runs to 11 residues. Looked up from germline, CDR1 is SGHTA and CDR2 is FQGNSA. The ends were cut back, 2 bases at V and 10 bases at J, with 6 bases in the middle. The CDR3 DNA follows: TGTGCCAGCAGCTTACCCGGGGAGCAGTTCTTC. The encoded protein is CASSLPGEQFF. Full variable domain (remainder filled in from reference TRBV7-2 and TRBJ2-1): GAGVSQSPSNKVTEKGKDVELRCDPISGHTALYWYRQSLGQGLEFLIYFQGNSAPDKSGLPSDRFSAERTGGSVSTLTIQRTQQEDSAVYLCASSLPGEQFFGPGTRLTVL.

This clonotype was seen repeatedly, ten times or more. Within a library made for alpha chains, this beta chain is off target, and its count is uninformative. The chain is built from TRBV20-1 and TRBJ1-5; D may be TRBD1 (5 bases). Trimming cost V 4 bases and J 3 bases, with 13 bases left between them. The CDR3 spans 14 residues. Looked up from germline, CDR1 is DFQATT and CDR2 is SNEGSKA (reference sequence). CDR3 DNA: TGCAGTGCTACGGGAGGGGAAGACAATCAGCCCCAGCATTTT. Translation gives CSATGGEDNQPQHF.

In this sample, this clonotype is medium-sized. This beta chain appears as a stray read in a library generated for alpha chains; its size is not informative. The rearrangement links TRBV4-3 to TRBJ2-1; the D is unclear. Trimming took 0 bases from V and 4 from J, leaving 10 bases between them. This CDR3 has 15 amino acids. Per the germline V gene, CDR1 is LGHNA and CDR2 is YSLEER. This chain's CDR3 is CASSQDGNRYNEQFF. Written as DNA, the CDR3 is TGCGCCAGCAGCCAAGACGGTAACAGATACAATGAGCAGTTCTTC.

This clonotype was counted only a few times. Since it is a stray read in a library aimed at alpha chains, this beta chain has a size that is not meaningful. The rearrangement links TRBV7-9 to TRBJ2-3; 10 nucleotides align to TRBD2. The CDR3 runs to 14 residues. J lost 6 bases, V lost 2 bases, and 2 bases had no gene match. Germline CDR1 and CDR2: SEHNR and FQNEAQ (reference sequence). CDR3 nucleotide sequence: TGTGCCAGCAGCTTATCAGCGGGAGGGGATACGCAGTATTTT. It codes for CASSLSAGGDTQYF.